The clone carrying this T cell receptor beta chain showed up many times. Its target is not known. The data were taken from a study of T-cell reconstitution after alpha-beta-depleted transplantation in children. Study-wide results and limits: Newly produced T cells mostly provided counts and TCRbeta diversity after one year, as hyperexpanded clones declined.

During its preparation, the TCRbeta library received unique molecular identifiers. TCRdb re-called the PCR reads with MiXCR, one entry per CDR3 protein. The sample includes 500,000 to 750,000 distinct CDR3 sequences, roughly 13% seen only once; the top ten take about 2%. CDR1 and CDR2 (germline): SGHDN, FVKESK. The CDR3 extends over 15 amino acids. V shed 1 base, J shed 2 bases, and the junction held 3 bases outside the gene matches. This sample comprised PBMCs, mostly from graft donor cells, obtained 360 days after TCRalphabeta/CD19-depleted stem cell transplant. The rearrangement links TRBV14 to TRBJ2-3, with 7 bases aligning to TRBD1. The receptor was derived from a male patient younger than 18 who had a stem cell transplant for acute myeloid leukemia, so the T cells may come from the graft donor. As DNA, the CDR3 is TGTGCCAGCAGCCAAGTTGGGACAGTCACAGATACGCAGTATTTT. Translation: CASSQVGTVTDTQYF.